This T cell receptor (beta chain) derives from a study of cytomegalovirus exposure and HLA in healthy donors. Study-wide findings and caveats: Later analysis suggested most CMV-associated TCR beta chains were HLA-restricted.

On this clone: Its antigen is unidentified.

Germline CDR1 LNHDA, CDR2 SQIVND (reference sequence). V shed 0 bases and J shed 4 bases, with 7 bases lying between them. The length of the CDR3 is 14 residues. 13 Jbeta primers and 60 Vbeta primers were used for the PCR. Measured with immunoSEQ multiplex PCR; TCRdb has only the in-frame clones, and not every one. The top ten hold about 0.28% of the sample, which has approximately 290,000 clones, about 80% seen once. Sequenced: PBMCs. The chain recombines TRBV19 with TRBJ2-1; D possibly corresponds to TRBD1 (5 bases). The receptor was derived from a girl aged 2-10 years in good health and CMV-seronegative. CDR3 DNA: TGTGCCAGTAGTATAGAGGCAGGGTACAATGAGCAGTTCTTC. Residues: CASSIEAGYNEQFF.